Reported below is one T cell receptor beta chain. This sample is part of a study of blood T cell repertoires in COVID-19. The CDR3 has 14 amino acids. Germline CDR1 is SGDLS and CDR2 is YYNGEE. V shed 2 bases and J 7 bases; nucleotides not matched to a gene: 7. TCRdb's table, derived via immunoSEQ multiplex PCR, lists solely in-frame clones and lacks some. The data contain about 330,000 clones, 80% to 95% of them singletons. Sequencing was carried out using PBMCs or T cells enriched from blood (not recorded which). The sequence derives from a woman in her 30s who had recovered from COVID-19. The chain couples TRBV9 to TRBJ1-2; 8 bases align to TRBD1. The CDR3 region has the DNA TGTGCCAGCAGCGTCGACGCAGGGGGCACTGGCTACACCTTC. Amino acid sequence: CASSVDAGGTGYTF.